Sequencing of this TCR beta chain was carried out in a study of OX40 agonist ivuxolimab in advanced cancers. Study overall: At doses from 0.01 to 10 mg/kg, patients were given intravenous ivuxolimab every 2 weeks. Partial responses were recorded for three patients, including one with hepatocellular carcinoma and two with cutaneous melanoma.

The V gene lost 2 bases and the J gene lost 5 bases, with 12 bases spanning the gap. There are 14 residues in the CDR3. Germline V gene data show CDR1 as MNHEY and CDR2 as SMNVEV (reference sequence). Clones were sequenced by immunoSEQ multiplex PCR, and TCRdb holds only the in-frame ones, with some missing. This sample has over 25,000 clones, with approximately 78% found just once. The J gene is TRBJ1-1, the V gene TRBV27; D is unclear. The starting material was CD4+ or CD8+ T cells sorted from blood, obtained in a trial of the OX40 agonist ivuxolimab. The TCR originated in an adult with an advanced solid tumor such as melanoma, head and neck, liver or kidney cancer. DNA for the CDR3: TGTGCCAGCAGTTTACAGGCCTTAGGGACTGAAGCTTTCTTT. The encoded protein is CASSLQALGTEAFF.